This T cell receptor beta chain was sequenced for a study of T cells in Graves' hyperthyroidism and ophthalmopathy. With a duration under 2 months, the hyperthyroidism was newly diagnosed in patients aged 18 to 65. Uncontrolled infections, other autoimmune diseases, pregnancy or lactation led to exclusion of patients. Using RNA transcripts as the source, TCR beta CDR3 regions were amplified. The TCR CDR3 was amplified in a first-round RT-PCR using the HTBI primer set. MiXCR, run by TCRdb on the multiplex PCR reads, gives a single entry per CDR3 protein. The table includes a few hundred thousand distinct CDR3 sequences, 15% to 18% detected once. There are 16 residues in the CDR3. V trimming: 2 bases; J trimming: 2 bases; junction bases outside the gene matches: 5. Germline CDR1 LNHNV, CDR2 YYDKDF (reference sequence).

The specimen was blood. The chain has TRBV15 and TRBJ2-1; 8 bases agree with TRBD2. This TCR came from a young woman with Graves' hyperthyroidism. The CDR3 region is CATSRHSGTTYNEQFF. The CDR3 DNA sequence: TGTGCCACCAGCAGACATAGCGGGACGACCTACAATGAGCAGTTCTTC.